This entry lists 12 T cell receptor beta chains sequenced from one sample in a study of tumor and adjacent non-tumor tissue in lung cancer. No cell sorting was done before RNA was extracted from the tissue. More than 3 cm separated this lung sample from the edge of the tumor. A modified ARM-PCR protocol with three rounds of nested PCR amplified TCRbeta. TCRdb re-called the multiplex PCR reads through MiXCR, storing one row per CDR3 protein. The sample has approximately 120,000 distinct CDR3 sequences; over 55% are singletons. The sample comprised distant non-tumor lung tissue. The receptors here all came from a man in his fifties or sixties with non-small cell lung cancer.

The chain links TRBV24-1 to TRBJ2-1; the D gene is possibly TRBD1 (6 bases). V gave up 6 bases and J gave up 8 bases, with 10 bases separating them. This CDR3 spans 12 amino acids. CDR1 is KGHDR, CDR2 SFDVKD, per germline. The CDR3 here is CATSRNRDEQFF. The DNA for the CDR3 is TGTGCCACCAGTAGGAACAGGGATGAGCAGTTCTTC.

This clonotype was counted at least ten times. J is TRBJ1-1 and V is TRBV5-1; D uncertain. V lost 2 bases and J 0 bases, leaving 8 bases between the germline ends. CDR3 length: 14 amino acids. Germline V gene sequence: CDR1 SGHRS, CDR2 YFSETQ. The CDR3 coding sequence is TGCGCCAGCAGCTTCGGAGATATGAACACTGAAGCTTTCTTT. This translates into CASSFGDMNTEAFF.

Comment on this clonotype: The junction does not match germline at one end; this may be a read error. The chain is built from TRBV12-3 or TRBV12-4 and TRBJ2-3; D may correspond to TRBD1 or TRBD2 (5 bases each). This CDR3 comprises 12 residues. CDR3 sequence: CASTLEGDTQYF. The CDR3 DNA is TGCGCCAGCACCCTCGAGGGGGATACGCAGTATTTT.

The J gene is TRBJ2-1, the V gene TRBV5-5; 7 bases are a match to TRBD2. V trimming: 0 bases; J trimming: 9 bases; junction bases outside the gene matches: 3. Looked up from germline, CDR1 is SGHKS and CDR2 is YYEKEE (reference sequence). The CDR3 has 13 amino acids. The CDR3 reads CASSLEPSGEQFF. The CDR3 bases are TGTGCCAGCAGCTTGGAACCTAGCGGTGAGCAGTTCTTC.

Comment on this clonotype: A much larger clone lies a single base off, so this may be a read error. The rearrangement joins TRBV20-1 to TRBJ2-5; 7 nucleotides align to TRBD2. This CDR3 has 14 residues. The trim removed 3 bases at V and 4 bases at J, leaving 8 bases unmatched. Germline loops: CDR1 DFQATT, CDR2 SNEGSKA (reference sequence). DNA for the CDR3: TGCAGTGCTAGCCAGGGAGGGCTAAGAGAGACCCAGTACTTC. It specifies CSASQGGLRETQYF.

On this clonotype: With a much larger clone just one base away, this may be a read error. This chain joins TRBV5-4 and TRBJ2-1; no clear D. Germline assignment: CDR1 SGHNT and CDR2 YYREEE (reference sequence). CDR3 length equals 13 residues. V lost 3 bases and J lost 4, with 8 bases in between. CDR3: CASSSGHYNEQFF. CDR3 in DNA: TGTGCCAGCAGCTCCGGGCATTACAATGAGCAGTTCTTC.

To note about this clonotype: Mismatch with germline at one junction end may stem from a read error. V usage is TRBV24-1 and J usage is TRBJ2-2; D not resolved. The germline V gene encodes CDR1 KGHDR and CDR2 SFDVKD. The CDR3 runs to 13 residues. The CDR3 loop is CATSEMTTGELFF. In DNA, the CDR3 is TGTGCCACTAGTGAGATGACAACCGGGGAGCTGTTTTTT.

On this clonotype itself: The CDR3 does not end in the conserved phenylalanine or tryptophan, so this is likely a read error. In nucleotides, the CDR3 is TGTGCCAGCAGCTTAGTTGGGACACGTTCCTACGAGCAGTACCTC. It translates to CASSLVGTRSYEQYL. The rearrangement uses TRBV11-3 and TRBJ2-7, with a weak D call TRBD1 (6 bases). Trimming took off 1 base at V and 1 base at J, with 11 bases between the two ends. From germline, CDR1 is SGHNT and CDR2 YENEEA. The CDR3 length is 15 residues.

This sequence joins TRBV11-1 and TRBJ1-6; TRBD1 agrees at 9 bases. Trimming took 9 bases from V and 12 from J; bases not matched to a gene: 15. Germline CDR1 is SGHAT and CDR2 is FQDESV (reference sequence). This CDR3 has 15 amino acids. This CDR3 is CARSRGQGNNQPLHF. CDR3 nucleotide sequence: TGTGCCAGGAGCCGAGGACAGGGGAACAATCAACCCCTCCACTTT.

This clonotype came up many times. This rearrangement joins TRBV29-1 to TRBJ2-1, with TRBD2 matching over 10 bases. V was clipped by 4 bases and J by 2 bases; unmatched bases: 2. CDR3 length: 14 amino acids. The germline V gene encodes CDR1 SQVTM and CDR2 ANQGSEA. The CDR3 loop reads CSVGGTSAYNEQFF. DNA of the CDR3: TGCAGCGTTGGGGGGACTAGCGCCTACAATGAGCAGTTCTTC.

The chain carries TRBV29-1 and TRBJ2-1; 7 bases map to TRBD2. V lost 4 bases to trimming and J lost 12 bases; unmatched junction nucleotides: 15. Germline CDR1 is SQVTM and CDR2 is ANQGSEA. The CDR3 has 14 amino acids. The CDR3 bases are TGCAGCGTTGGAGGACCAGCGGGATACGGGGGGCAGTTCTTC. Its protein product is CSVGGPAGYGGQFF.

The V call is TRBV13, the J call TRBJ1-3; D remains unclear. CDR1 and CDR2 (germline): PRHDT, FYEKMQ (reference sequence). The germline V and J ends were trimmed by 3 bases and 5 bases, with 14 bases remaining between them. The CDR3 has 15 amino acids. The CDR3 nucleotides read TGTGCCAGCAGCTTTTCAGGCACACTCAGAAACACCATATATTTT. It translates to CASSFSGTLRNTIYF.